Here is one T cell receptor beta chain with its context. Its antigen is not yet known. It has no much larger one-base neighbor in the sample; base qualities were not kept. In the prospective study, participants were about 18 to 89 years old, resided in about two dozen geographic areas of the United States, and were enrolled through a virtual design. Cohort assignment in the prospective study relied on participant-reported clinical history from a screening survey and a study questionnaire. Recovered participants in ImmuneRACE Cohort 3 were defined as having two consecutive negative NP/OP PCR tests, clearance from a healthcare professional, or resolution of symptoms. In the prospective study, whole blood, serum and a nasopharyngeal or oropharyngeal swab were collected from each participant by mobile phlebotomists. Prospective study participants could optionally give additional blood draws and questionnaires over an approximately two-month period. Before DNA extraction, prospective study blood samples were shipped either frozen or at room temperature.

This record belongs to a study of blood T cell repertoires in COVID-19 (dated by TCRdb to 2018 to 2021). A note on the overall study: The collaborator samples originated in the United States, Italy and Spain and spanned the acute and convalescent phases of COVID-19. Deeply sampled blood TCRbeta repertoires from subjects exposed to, actively infected with, or recovered from COVID-19 were included in the dataset. Samples were obtained from the ongoing ImmuneRACE study (first 160 participants) and from over 1,000 subjects provided by 6 global collaborators. A de-identified subject ID, COVID-19 status, age in years and sex were almost always included in the sample metadata. The repertoires were made available in a free public database intended to serve as a resource for research on the immune response to SARS-CoV-2. Where HLA class I and class II types were available, the types were taken from metadata supplied by the sample provider, not from assay-based typing. The material from the prospective study consisted of cDNA or gDNA derived from T cells, B-cell-depleted T cells, or PBMCs.

TCRbeta CDR3 regions were amplified from genomic DNA using the immunoSEQ Assay, a bias-controlled multiplex PCR. In the original analysis: Nucleated cell counts per sample were estimated from amplification of reference gene primers within the assay. Sequence reads were collapsed and filtered to measure the absolute abundance of every unique TCRbeta CDR3 rearrangement. For each sample, productive Simpson clonality was calculated by taking the square root of Simpson's diversity index across productive rearrangements. As stored in TCRdb, this immuneACCESS dataset retains in-frame rearrangements with V and J assigned. A fraction of the clones does not appear; measured against another copy, unresolved V genes explain less than half of the discrepancy, and the remainder lacks a known reason. V and J calls and clone size are as listed in that table; D and trimming were resolved from the DNA. Counted in this sample were 300,000 to 400,000 clones; less than 90% of them appeared once. The ten largest account for approximately 0.93% of the sample.

The CDR3 numbers 18 residues from cysteine through phenylalanine. The DNA shown is the 54-base CDR3, in frame from base 1. Clipping removes 0 bases from V and 6 bases from J, with 14 as the unmatched junction base count. Per the germline V gene, SGDLS is the CDR1 and YYNGEE is the CDR2. The study at large found these results: The amount of clinical and demographic metadata varied by source and participant and was provided uncurated.

Sequenced material: PBMCs or T cells enriched from blood (not recorded which). The rearrangement combines TRBV9 with TRBJ2-4, and TRBD2 matches 8 of the central bases. This receptor was obtained from a woman aged 25 to 39 who had recovered from COVID-19. The nucleotide sequence is TGTGCCAGCAGCGTAGCAGGACTAGCTCCAGGGAGCGGAAACATTCAGTACTTC. Translation gives CASSVAGLAPGSGNIQYF.